This T cell receptor (beta chain) is from a study of blood T cells in healthy people across ages. This clonotype was counted between two and nine times. Its antigen is currently unknown. For the second PCR, which ran for 7 to 11 cycles, a sample-barcoded 5' primer and a J-beta primer mix were used. A single record per CDR3 protein comes from TCRdb applying MiXCR to the 5' RACE reads. Among 1,500,000 or so distinct CDR3 sequences listed, less than 45% were seen once. Notes on the study in general: Observed TCR beta diversity per million T cells went down as age went up. This fall followed a roughly linear course with age.

Sequencing input: blood. The TCR sequence derives from a woman aged 18 to 35 in good health.

CDR3 residues: CASSLAVPNTEAFF. CDR3 coding DNA: TGTGCCAGCAGTTTAGCCGTACCAAACACTGAAGCTTTCTTT. The rearrangement links TRBV12-3 or TRBV12-4 to TRBJ1-1; D unresolved. The CDR3 has 14 amino acids. Trimming removed 0 bases at V and 2 bases at J, with 7 bases between.